Described below is a single T cell receptor (beta chain) sequence and its context. This clone is judged medium-sized (0.01 to 0.1%). The antigen it binds to is not known. Base quality data are lacking; no much larger clone is found one base away. The cohort was made up of around 720 healthy bone marrow donors. Cohort members were all nominally healthy when sampled, although unrecorded immune exposures were likely present. The donor was CMV seropositive and was included in the group of 290 or so seropositive cohort members. Each donor provided a peripheral blood sample, and peripheral blood mononuclear cells were used for TCR beta sequencing. Genomic DNA was extracted from the blood cell samples with the Qiagen DNeasy Blood Extraction Kit. Here V drops 1 base and J drops 0 bases, and the junction holds 15 bases not matched to any gene. According to the germline V gene, CDR1 reads MDHEN and CDR2 reads SYDVKM. The CDR3, from cysteine to phenylalanine, totals 19 residues. The sequence is cut down to CDR3 DNA, 57 bases in frame from base 1.

The library came from the immunoSEQ multiplex PCR assay. For the multiplex PCR, a mixture combining 60 forward primers for TCR Vbeta segments and 13 reverse primers for TCR Jbeta segments was used. The CDR3 region of rearranged TCR beta genes was amplified from genomic DNA by a multiplex PCR assay. Amplified TCR beta libraries were sequenced as 87-base-pair reads on the Illumina HiSeq System. On the study's bioinformatics: In a later analysis, tens of millions of unique TCR beta chains were counted across the 500 to 850 repertoires, and approximately 11 million of these chains were shared by at least two donors. Raw reads were error-corrected and collapsed into unique sequences with a nearest-neighbor algorithm that merged closely related sequences to remove PCR and sequencing errors. Alignment of CDR3 sequences to IMGT reference sequences was used to assign V, D and J gene segments. For a sequence to be retained, at least a six-nucleotide match to both a V gene segment and a J gene segment was required. Rearrangements were called productive when the CDR3 lacked stop codons and stayed in frame with V and J; all others were non-productive. Following IMGT convention, CDR3 was defined as the stretch from the second conserved V-encoded cysteine up to the conserved J-encoded phenylalanine. The earlier analysis of 587 of the donors excluded sequences that lacked an unambiguous match to a single V gene segment. An earlier analysis of approximately 590 of the donors classified V segments as functional when productive rearrangements were above 56.7% and as segregating when the standard deviation between donors was above 5%. A statistical classification framework was built for diagnosing cytomegalovirus status from the catalog of TCR beta chain sequences. In a later analysis, V and J genes were assigned by comparing TCR nucleotide sequences against IMGT/GENE-DB human TR gene sequences. A later analysis assigned CDR3 sequences and most-parsimonious VDJ recombination scenarios with the TCRdist pipeline. In a later analysis, each TCR beta chain was defined by its CDR3 amino acid sequence together with its V-gene family, and reads without a unique V-gene family were excluded. As a way to deal with suspected cross-contamination and a sequencing artifact, a later analysis dropped hundreds of nucleotide sequences that were highly shared and had low generation probability. In a later analysis, a clonal expansion index for each public chain was calculated from normalized within-repertoire ranks of inferred template counts. In a later analysis, generation probabilities were computed with a VDJ recombination model fitted to out-of-frame rearrangements, and the resulting probabilities were checked against IGoR. A later analysis scored TCR-TCR, TCR-HLA and TCR-CMV co-occurrence with hypergeometric tests, applying a repertoire-size bias correction to TCR pairs. In a later analysis, false discovery rates were estimated by permuting HLA or CMV assignments 20 times. In a later analysis, co-occurring TCRs were grouped using DBSCAN, and TCRdist sequence similarity was added for clustering within HLA-allele-positive subsets. Repertoires with fewer than 30,000 or more than 120,000 public chains, plus five repertoires with anomalous nucleotide sharing, were excluded from co-occurrence clustering. TCRdb stores this immuneACCESS table with in-frame sequences only. Part of the clones is absent; in the studies checked, under half of the shortfall reflects unresolved V genes, and no reason is known for the rest. V, J and clone size were drawn from that table, and D and trimming were deduced from the DNA. The sample table records about 98,000 clones; 70% to 80% of these occur just once. Of the sample, over 15% is held by the ten largest clones.

The sample belongs to a study of cytomegalovirus exposure and HLA in healthy donors (TCRdb year 2017). Background on the whole study: In an earlier analysis of approximately 640 of the donors, approximately 260 Gb of sequence data and some 120 million unique TCR beta sequences from about 179 million T cells were reported. The T cell repertoires of some 700 subjects were profiled by immunosequencing and related to cytomegalovirus serostatus. In an earlier analysis of a few hundred of the donors, high-throughput TCR beta sequencing was used to judge whether each TCR beta V gene segment behaved as functional or pseudogenic. Among around 400 genotyped donors of the cohort, an average of roughly 230,000 unique TCR beta nucleotide sequences was sequenced per donor, of which 15% to 20% were non-productive. A separate validation cohort of 100 to 150 different subjects was used in addition to the 666-subject first cohort. The later analysis used no new phenotypic data to find candidate immune exposures, relying instead on TCR beta sequences and their occurrence across donors. A later analysis re-examined previously published TCR beta repertoires from more than 550 donors and added high-resolution HLA genotyping to investigate patterns of TCR occurrence. Among the roughly 380 genotyped donors, more than 70% belonged to the genetic ancestry cluster associated with self-reported Caucasian donors. The study combined high-throughput TCR immunosequencing, statistical association of individual TCRs with disease status, and machine learning to predict cytomegalovirus infection status. About 280 gigabases of sequencing data and around 80 million unique TCR sequences made up an early release that covered fewer than 650 HLA-typed donors. Both class I and class II loci were covered by HLA typing, at four-digit resolution. Donor age, sex, ethnicity and CMV serostatus were collected together with the repertoire data. Every repertoire in the discovery cohort had been generated on one and the same sequencing platform. Genome-wide SNP genotypes for about 65% of the 666 donors were used in a later genetic analysis, which treated that subset as a discovery cohort. Typing coverage varied by locus: about 620-640 donors for A, B, C, DRB1 and DQB1; about 520 for DQA1; over 600 for DPA1; more than 450 for DPB1. The study aimed to test whether cataloging public T cell receptors could reveal signatures of past pathogen exposure. Because of strong linkage in the cohort, roughly five DR-DQ haplotypes were treated as single units for association and clustering. Broader findings and caveats from the paper: Strong co-occurrence of HLA alleles, especially DR and DQ, made assigning TCR associations to individual alleles difficult. Some 15 rarely observed V segments, including chromosome 9 orphons, were excluded from the earlier analysis of some 590 of the donors because counts were too low. The study listed 170 or so TCR beta chains as associated with cytomegalovirus. The sequencing pipeline was judged likely to have produced a cluster of highly shared sequence variants as a technical artifact. In a later genetic analysis, a missense DCLRE1C variant was associated with V-gene and J-gene trimming of TCR beta chains, and the association was replicated in an independent cohort. At a false discovery rate of 0.05, a later analysis linked some 18,000 TCR beta sequences to specific HLA alleles. In an earlier analysis of roughly 500 of the donors, most TCR beta V segments appeared in productive rearrangements about 90% or about 30% of the time, broadly matching IMGT annotations. Presence/absence analyses assumed roughly uniform sequencing depth across donors, an assumption that may not hold. In a later analysis, the rate of TCR association differed among HLA loci, with DRB1 alleles having the most associated TCRs and HLA-C alleles having the fewest. Most TCR sequences were seen in very few donors, while some public TCRs were found in many individuals. According to the authors, the approach could potentially be generalized to other disease states and immunological phenotypes. In a later analysis, several top co-occurrence clusters were reported to appear linked to parvovirus B19, influenza, CMV and Epstein-Barr virus. In vitro tests confirmed that a few of the cytomegalovirus-associated TCR beta chains recognize cytomegalovirus antigens. A later analysis found that most CMV-associated TCR beta chains appeared HLA-restricted, with HLA associations seemingly driven largely by CMV exposure. A further reported finding was that TCR beta sequences accurately predicted the HLA-A and HLA-B alleles for most subjects in the first cohort. Some IMGT-functional V segments, including TRBV6-2 and TRBV6-3, could not be told apart with the 87-base-pair reads, so those segments were excluded. The only immune exposure information available for the cohort was CMV serostatus. Linkage disequilibrium might explain the correlated functional status among segregating V segments, but an unknown experimental factor could not be excluded. In this cohort, only TCR beta chains were sequenced, and detectable features were limited by the absence of alpha or paired-chain data. Because some donors lacked HLA typing at each locus, the association tests relied only on the typed subset. Compared with the 666-donor mean, donors in an Asian-associated ancestry cluster had fewer N-insertions in productive TCRs, according to a later genetic analysis. Cytomegalovirus status was reported to be diagnosed by the classifier with high specificity and sensitivity in both the original and validation cohorts. In a later analysis, HLA-associated TCR beta chains were found to be more clonally expanded and to have lower generation probabilities than equally common non-associated chains.

What was sequenced was PBMCs. The V gene is TRBV28 and the J gene is TRBJ2-7; 7 bases in the junction line up with TRBD1. This TCR was sampled from a man aged 60 to 69 in good health and CMV-seropositive. The CDR3 corresponds to CASSLSMGKGQASSYEQYF. The nucleotide sequence is TGTGCCAGCAGTTTATCTATGGGAAAAGGACAGGCGAGCTCCTACGAGCAGTACTTC.